This TCR beta chain was identified during a study of chemoradiotherapy in HPV16-positive cancers. The wider study: Functional T-cell assays on a couple of HPV16-positive patients' cells defined candidate HPV-specific clones and common TCR motifs.

Overall study findings and caveats: For HPV16-positive patients, expanding HPV-responsive T cells associated with longer recurrence-free survival. Candidate HPV-specific clones and E7-related TCR motifs grew in tumor during treatment.

About this clone itself: Its antigen is not known.

Using immunoSEQ multiplex PCR, the repertoire was profiled, and TCRdb retains in-frame clones only, with some absent. The sample consists of around 62,000 clones, 88% of them appearing once. The V gene end was trimmed by 2 bases and the J gene end by 4 bases; junction bases not matched to a gene: 2. This CDR3 comprises 14 residues. CDR1 MNHNY and CDR2 SVGAGI come from the germline V gene (reference sequence). Here the sequenced sample was blood, taken from a patient who underwent chemoradiotherapy. V and J are TRBV6-6 and TRBJ1-5; TRBD1 agrees at 7 bases. The receptor was derived from a human donor with HPV-associated anogenital cancer. CDR3 sequence reads: CASSYTGENQPQHF. The CDR3 DNA is TGTGCCAGCAGTTACACAGGGGAAAATCAGCCCCAGCATTTT.